Sequencing of this TCR beta chain was carried out in a study of shared clonotypes between healthy human individuals (dated by TCRdb to 2019 to 2021). Background on the whole study: A couple of women and three men aged 18 to 49 years were included in the cohort. Libraries were prepared and TCR repertoires were sequenced by different laboratories using diverse techniques, in order to increase sequencing depth and limit assay-specific biases. Per donor, leukapheresis produced somewhere between about 0.9 and 10 billion PBMCs. The study deeply sequenced blood TCR repertoires of about five healthy adults to estimate repertoire size and the extent of clonotype sharing between individuals. For each donor, CD4 naive and CD4 memory were each given three plates, CD8 naive was given two plates, and CD8 memory was given one plate.

Donors were healthy HIV-negative adults with no recently reported acute infections or vaccinations. Every donor was a Caucasian adult residing in Nashville, Tennessee, USA. Magnetic negative selection was used to enrich CD4+ T cells, after which naive cells were positively selected on CD45RA and the negative fraction became the memory subset. Blood was obtained by leukapheresis, after which PBMCs were separated by Ficoll-Histopaque density gradient centrifugation and cryopreserved in liquid nitrogen vapor phase. Analytical flow cytometry was used to check the purity and quantity of each magnetically sorted T cell population. From each sorted fraction, genomic DNA was isolated and quantified by UV absorbance on a Nanodrop 2000c. Summary of the overall study and its limitations: Based on pairwise subsampling, the degree of clonotype sharing among donors was expected to be affected by sequencing depth. Compared with non-shared clonotypes, clonotypes shared by all four sorted-subset donors had higher generation probabilities. Sampling was restricted to blood, and TCR repertoires in tissue are likely to differ from TCR repertoires in blood. Because the study included only a small number of donors, the genetic and exposure-history diversity represented was limited. Even with the large sequencing depth, rarefaction of the sorted-subset datasets indicated that sequencing was incomplete. Approximately 5% of naive CD4, 3.5% of naive CD8, about 2.5% of memory CD4, and 0.35% to 0.5% of memory CD8 clonotypes were shared across a few donors. Naive subsets generally had larger estimated clonotype richness than memory subsets.

Looking up the germline V gene yields CDR1 MNHEY and CDR2 SVGAGI. V is clipped by 4 bases and J by 10 bases, and the sequence between their germline boundaries is 13 bases long. The CDR3 sequence holds 13 residues, the cysteine and phenylalanine included. Just CDR3 DNA is preserved here, 39 bases in frame from base 1. As to this clone: Its antigen is currently not known. Base qualities are not recorded, but no much larger clone differs from it by a single base.

Using the deep immunoSEQ assay, TCR CDR3 regions were amplified from genomic DNA by multiplex PCR. For each cell subset, the extracted genomic DNA was distributed evenly across all wells of several immunoSEQ 96-well plates, and each plate served as one replicate. For sorted subsets, 150 to 200 ng genomic DNA, equal to about 30,000 T cell genomes, was loaded into each replicate PCR. Purified libraries were quantified with a Qubit 3.0 fluorometer, sized on a Bioanalyzer 2100, and re-quantified with the KAPA Library Quantification kit. A separate single-read 150-cycle Illumina NextSeq 550 flow cell was used to sequence each immunoSEQ 96-well plate. Concerning the study's data processing: The immunoSEQ output contained only junctional sequences without quality scores, so filtering could not match that applied to full-length reads. To assign V/J genes and CDR3, sequences were annotated using PyIR, a Python wrapper for IgBLAST v1.9, with IMGT germline references. Reads were removed for weak V/J assignments (E-value above 1e-6), missing CDR3, stop codons, out-of-frame junctions, or ambiguous translated residues. A V3J clonotype was defined by an identical inferred V gene, J gene, and CDR3 amino acid sequence. Percentage overlap between repertoires was computed as shared unique clonotypes divided by the size of the smaller repertoire. Three approaches were used to assess repertoire richness: RTK rarefaction, the Chao1 estimator, and Recon v2.1 estimates of unobserved clonotypes. For all TCRbeta clonotypes obtained by the gDNA method from a handful of donors, generation probabilities were computed with OLGA. Held by TCRdb, this immuneACCESS table contains in-frame sequences only and omits some clones. Under half of the omission traces to an unresolved V gene where checked; the cause of the rest is unknown. V and J calls and clone size follow that table, whereas D and trimming were derived from the DNA. The sample records about 180,000 clones, 85% to 95% of which are singletons. The ten largest make up about 0.07% of the sample.

This clonotype was obtained from a woman under 40 in good health. Sequencing input: naive CD4+ T cells sorted from blood. The cell subset or site label of this sample denotes: CD45RA+ positively selected. The chain employs TRBV6-5 and TRBJ1-4; a tentative D call is TRBD1 (5 bases match). CDR3 sequence: CASSWGVSAKLFF. The nucleotide sequence reads TGTGCCAGCAGTTGGGGGGTTTCGGCAAAACTGTTTTTT.